This record looks at one T cell receptor (beta chain) sequence and its context. It was with a sample-barcoded 5' primer and a J-beta primer mix that a second PCR of roughly 7 to 11 cycles was run. In TCRdb, the 5' RACE reads were re-called with MiXCR into one record per CDR3 protein. Here the sample spans around 1,500,000 distinct CDR3 sequences, approximately 42% being singletons. The sample comes from a study of blood T cells in healthy people across ages. Trimming left V 4 bases short and J 5 bases short, with 16 bases between. Germline CDR1 SGHRS, CDR2 YFSETQ. CDR3 size: 16 residues. It was ten milliliters of peripheral blood that were drawn from each donor.

Sample: blood. The clonotype comes from a woman younger than 30 in good health. This chain uses TRBV5-1 with TRBJ2-6; D remains unclear. CDR3 in amino acids: CASSSLPDTRANVLTF. The DNA for the CDR3 is TGCGCCAGCAGCAGCTTACCGGATACTAGGGCCAACGTCCTGACTTTC.